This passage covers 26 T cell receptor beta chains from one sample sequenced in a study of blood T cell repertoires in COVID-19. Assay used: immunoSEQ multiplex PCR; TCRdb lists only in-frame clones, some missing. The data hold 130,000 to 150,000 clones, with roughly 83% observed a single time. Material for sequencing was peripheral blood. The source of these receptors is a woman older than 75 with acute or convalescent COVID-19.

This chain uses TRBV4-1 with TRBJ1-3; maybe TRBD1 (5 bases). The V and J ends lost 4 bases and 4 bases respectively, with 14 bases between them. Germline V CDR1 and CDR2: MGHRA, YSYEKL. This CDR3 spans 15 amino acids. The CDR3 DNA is TGCGCCAGCAGCCGCTTACAGGTGGCCGGAAACACCATATATTTT. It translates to CASSRLQVAGNTIYF.

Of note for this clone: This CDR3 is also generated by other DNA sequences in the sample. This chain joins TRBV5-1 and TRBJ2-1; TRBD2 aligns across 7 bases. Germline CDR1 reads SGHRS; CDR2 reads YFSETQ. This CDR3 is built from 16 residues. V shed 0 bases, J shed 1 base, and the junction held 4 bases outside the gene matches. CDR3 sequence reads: CASSLGGGGSYNEQFF. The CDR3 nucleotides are TGCGCCAGCAGCTTGGGCGGGGGAGGGTCCTACAATGAGCAGTTCTTC.

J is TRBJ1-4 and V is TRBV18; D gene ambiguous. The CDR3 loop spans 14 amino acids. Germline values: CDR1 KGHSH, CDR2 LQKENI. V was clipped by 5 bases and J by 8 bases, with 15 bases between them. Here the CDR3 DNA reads TGTGCCAGCTCAGCGAACCGGGATACGGAAAAACTGTTTTTT. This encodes CASSANRDTEKLFF. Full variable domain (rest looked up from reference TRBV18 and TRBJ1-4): NAGVMQNPRHLVRRRGQEARLRCSPMKGHSHVYWYRQLPEEGLKFMVYLQKENIIDESGMPKERFSAEFPKEGPSILRIQQVVRGDSAAYFCASSANRDTEKLFFGSGTQLSVL.

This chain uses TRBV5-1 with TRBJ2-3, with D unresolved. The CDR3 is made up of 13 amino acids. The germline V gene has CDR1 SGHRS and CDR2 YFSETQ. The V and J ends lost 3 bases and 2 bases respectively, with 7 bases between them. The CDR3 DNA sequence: TGCGCCAGCAGCTCAGACATCACAGATACGCAGTATTTT. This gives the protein CASSSDITDTQYF.

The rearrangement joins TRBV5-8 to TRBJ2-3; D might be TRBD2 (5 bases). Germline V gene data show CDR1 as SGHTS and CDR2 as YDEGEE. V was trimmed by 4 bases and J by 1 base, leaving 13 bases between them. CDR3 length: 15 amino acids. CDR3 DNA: TGTGCCAGCAGCCACCAGCGGTGGGGCACAGATACGCAGTATTTT. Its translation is CASSHQRWGTDTQYF.

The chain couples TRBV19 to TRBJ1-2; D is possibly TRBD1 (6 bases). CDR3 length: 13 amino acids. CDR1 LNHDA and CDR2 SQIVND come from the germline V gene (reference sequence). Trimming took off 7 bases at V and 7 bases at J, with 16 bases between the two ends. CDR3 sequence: CASNLHGGGGYTF. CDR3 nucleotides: TGTGCCAGTAACCTCCATGGGGGCGGTGGCTACACCTTC.

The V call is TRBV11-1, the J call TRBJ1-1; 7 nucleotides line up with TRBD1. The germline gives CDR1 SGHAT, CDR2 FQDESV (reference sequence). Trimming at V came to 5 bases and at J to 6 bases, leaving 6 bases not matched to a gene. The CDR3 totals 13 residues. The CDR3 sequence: CASSRQGNAEAFF. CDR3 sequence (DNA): TGTGCCAGCAGCCGACAGGGAAACGCTGAAGCTTTCTTT.

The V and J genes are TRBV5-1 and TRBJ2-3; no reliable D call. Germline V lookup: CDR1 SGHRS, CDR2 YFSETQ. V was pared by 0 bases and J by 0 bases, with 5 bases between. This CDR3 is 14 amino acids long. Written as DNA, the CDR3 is TGCGCCAGCAGCTTGGGGCCTAGCACAGATACGCAGTATTTT. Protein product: CASSLGPSTDTQYF.

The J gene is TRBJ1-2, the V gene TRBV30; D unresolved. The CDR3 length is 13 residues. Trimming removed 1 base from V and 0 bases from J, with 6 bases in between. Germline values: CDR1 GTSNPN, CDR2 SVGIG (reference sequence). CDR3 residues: CAWSAFTNYGYTF. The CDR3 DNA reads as TGTGCCTGGAGTGCCTTTACTAACTATGGCTACACCTTC.

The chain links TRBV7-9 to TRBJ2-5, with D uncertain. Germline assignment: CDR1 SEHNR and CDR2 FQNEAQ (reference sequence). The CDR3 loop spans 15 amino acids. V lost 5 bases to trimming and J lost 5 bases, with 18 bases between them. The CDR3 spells CASSPMRYIKETQYF. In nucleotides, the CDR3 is TGTGCCAGCAGCCCCATGCGTTATATCAAGGAGACCCAGTACTTC. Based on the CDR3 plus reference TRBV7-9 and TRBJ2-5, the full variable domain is DTGVSQNPRHKITKRGQNVTFRCDPISEHNRLYWYRQTLGQGPEFLTYFQNEAQLEKSRLLSDRFSAERPKGSFSTLEIQRTEQGDSAMYLCASSPMRYIKETQYFGPGTRLLVL.

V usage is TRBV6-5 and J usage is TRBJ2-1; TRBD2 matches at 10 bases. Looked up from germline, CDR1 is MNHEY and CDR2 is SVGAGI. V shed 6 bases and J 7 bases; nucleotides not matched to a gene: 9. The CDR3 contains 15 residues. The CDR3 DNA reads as TGTGCCAGCAGAACAAGCGGGGGGGCTGGTAATGAGCAGTTCTTC. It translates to CASRTSGGAGNEQFF.

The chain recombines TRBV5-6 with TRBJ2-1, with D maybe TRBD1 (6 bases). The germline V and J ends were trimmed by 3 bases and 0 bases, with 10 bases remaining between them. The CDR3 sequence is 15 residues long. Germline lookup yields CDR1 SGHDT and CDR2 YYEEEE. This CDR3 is CASSSGQSSYNEQFF. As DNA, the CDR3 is TGTGCCAGCAGCTCTGGACAGAGCTCCTACAATGAGCAGTTCTTC.

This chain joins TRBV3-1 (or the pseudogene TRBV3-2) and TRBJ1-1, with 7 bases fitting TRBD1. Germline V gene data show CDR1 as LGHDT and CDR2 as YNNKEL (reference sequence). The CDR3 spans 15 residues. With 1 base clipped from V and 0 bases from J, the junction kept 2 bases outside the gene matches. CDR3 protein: CASSQGGTVNTEAFF. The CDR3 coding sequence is TGTGCCAGCAGCCAAGGAGGGACAGTGAACACTGAAGCTTTCTTT.

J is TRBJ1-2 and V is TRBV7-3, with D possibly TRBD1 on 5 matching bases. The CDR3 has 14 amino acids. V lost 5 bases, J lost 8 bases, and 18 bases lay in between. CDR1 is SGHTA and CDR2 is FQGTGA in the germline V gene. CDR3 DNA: TGTGCCAGCAGCCCGGGACTCCGATCGAACGGCTACACCTTC. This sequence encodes CASSPGLRSNGYTF.

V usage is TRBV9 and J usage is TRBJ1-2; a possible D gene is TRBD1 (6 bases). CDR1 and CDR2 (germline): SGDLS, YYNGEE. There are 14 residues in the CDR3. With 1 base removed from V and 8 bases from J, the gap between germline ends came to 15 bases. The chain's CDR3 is CASSVNPDSFGYTF. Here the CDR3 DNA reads TGTGCCAGCAGCGTAAATCCGGACAGTTTCGGCTACACCTTC.

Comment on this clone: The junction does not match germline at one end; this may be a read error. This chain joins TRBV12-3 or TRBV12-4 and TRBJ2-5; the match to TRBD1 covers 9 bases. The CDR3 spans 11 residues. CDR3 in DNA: TGTGCCAGCAGCTCCCGGGACAGGGAGCACTTC. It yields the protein CASSSRDREHF.

The CDR3 protein is CASSRGTANQPQHF. DNA for the CDR3: TGTGCCAGCAGCAGAGGGACAGCTAATCAGCCCCAGCATTTT. The gene calls are TRBV9 and TRBJ1-5; the match to TRBD1 covers 7 bases. The CDR3 is 14 amino acids. The germline gives CDR1 SGDLS, CDR2 YYNGEE. With V trimmed by 4 bases and J by 4 bases, 5 bases remained unmatched.

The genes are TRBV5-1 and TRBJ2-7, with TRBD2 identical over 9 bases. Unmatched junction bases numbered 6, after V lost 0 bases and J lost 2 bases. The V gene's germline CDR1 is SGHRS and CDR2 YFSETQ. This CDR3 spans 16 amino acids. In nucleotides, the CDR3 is TGCGCCAGCAGCTTGGCTGCGGGGGGGGCCCCCTACGAGCAGTACTTC. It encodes CASSLAAGGAPYEQYF.

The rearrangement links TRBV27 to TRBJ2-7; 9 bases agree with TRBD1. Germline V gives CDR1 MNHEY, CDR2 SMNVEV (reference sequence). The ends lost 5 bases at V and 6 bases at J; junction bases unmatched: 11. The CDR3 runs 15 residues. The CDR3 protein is CASSKDRGLGREQYF. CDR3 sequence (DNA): TGTGCCAGCAGTAAGGACAGGGGATTGGGGCGCGAGCAGTACTTC.

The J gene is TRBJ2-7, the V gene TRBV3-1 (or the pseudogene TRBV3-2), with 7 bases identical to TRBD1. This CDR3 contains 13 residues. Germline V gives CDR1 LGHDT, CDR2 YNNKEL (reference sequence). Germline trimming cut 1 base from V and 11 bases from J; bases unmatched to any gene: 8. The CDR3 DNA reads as TGTGCCAGCAGCCAAGGACAGGGTGTGAATGAGTACTTC. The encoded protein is CASSQGQGVNEYF.

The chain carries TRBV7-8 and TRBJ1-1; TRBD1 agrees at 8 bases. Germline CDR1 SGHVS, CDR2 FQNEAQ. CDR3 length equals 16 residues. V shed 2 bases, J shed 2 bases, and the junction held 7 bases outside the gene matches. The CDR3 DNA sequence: TGTGCCAGCAGCTTAAGTCCGACAGGGGCTAACACTGAAGCTTTCTTT. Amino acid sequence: CASSLSPTGANTEAFF.

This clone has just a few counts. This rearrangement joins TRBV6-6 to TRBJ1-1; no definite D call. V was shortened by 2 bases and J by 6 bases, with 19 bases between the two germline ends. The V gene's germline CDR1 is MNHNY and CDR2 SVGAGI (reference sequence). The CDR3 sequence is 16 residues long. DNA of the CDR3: TGTGCCAGCAGTTACGGGTGGGGATCTCCGGAGGCTGAAGCTTTCTTT. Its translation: CASSYGWGSPEAEAFF.

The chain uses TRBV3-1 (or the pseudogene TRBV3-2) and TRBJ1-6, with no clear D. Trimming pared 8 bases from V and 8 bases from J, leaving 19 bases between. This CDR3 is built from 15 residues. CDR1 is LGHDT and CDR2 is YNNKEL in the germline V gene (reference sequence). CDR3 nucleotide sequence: TGTGCCAGCCGATCGTTCGGGGAAGCTTATTCACCCCTCCACTTT. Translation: CASRSFGEAYSPLHF.

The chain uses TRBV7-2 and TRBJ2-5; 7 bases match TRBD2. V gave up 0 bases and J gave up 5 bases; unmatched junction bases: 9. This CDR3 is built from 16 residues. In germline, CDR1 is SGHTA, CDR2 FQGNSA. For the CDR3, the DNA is TGTGCCAGCAGCTTAGCGAGTTGGGGAGGGAGGGAGACCCAGTACTTC. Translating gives CASSLASWGGRETQYF.

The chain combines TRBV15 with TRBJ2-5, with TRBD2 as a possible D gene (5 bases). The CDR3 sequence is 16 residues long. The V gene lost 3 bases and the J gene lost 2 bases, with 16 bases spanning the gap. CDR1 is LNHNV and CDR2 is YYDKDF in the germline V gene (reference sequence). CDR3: CATSRGDLGSQETQYF. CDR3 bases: TGTGCCACCAGCAGGGGAGACCTAGGTTCTCAAGAGACCCAGTACTTC.

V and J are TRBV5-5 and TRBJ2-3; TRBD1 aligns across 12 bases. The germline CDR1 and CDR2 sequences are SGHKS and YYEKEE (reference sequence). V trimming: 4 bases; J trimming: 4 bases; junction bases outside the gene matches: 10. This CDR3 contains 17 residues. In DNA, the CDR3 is TGTGCCAGCAGCGCCAGGGACAGGGGGCGCCCCGCAGATACGCAGTATTTT. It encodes CASSARDRGRPADTQYF.